The rows below give T cell receptor beta chains drawn from one sample of a study of T cell responses to AZD1222 COVID-19 vaccine. Assay used: immunoSEQ multiplex PCR; TCRdb lists only in-frame clones, some missing. The sample yields around 60,000 clones, around 90% seen once. Here the sequenced sample was peripheral blood, taken on day 0 of AZD1222 vaccination. These TCRs come from an adult in good health. Both conserved end residues are part of each CDR3. For some rows the clone size is stated as once, few or many, or as a class when expanded; others skip it.

j_call clone_size v_call cdr3_aa
TRBJ2-2 NA TRBV5-1 CASSSELERTGELFF
TRBJ2-5 NA TRBV5-1 CASSSAASGEETQYF
TRBJ1-4 once TRBV7-6 CASSLITGQSTNEKLFF
TRBJ2-1 NA TRBV3-1/TRBV3-2 CASSQAGFSYNEQFF
TRBJ1-1 once TRBV19 CASNGGYMNDEAFF
TRBJ2-1 NA TRBV5-1 CASSLVGENYNEQFF
TRBJ1-2 NA TRBV5-6 CASSSTAYGYTF
TRBJ2-3 NA TRBV2 CASTRDGRTSTDTQYF
TRBJ1-2 NA TRBV7-8 CASSLVGAGENYGYTF
TRBJ1-1 NA TRBV14 CASSQVWSNTEAFF
TRBJ1-6 NA TRBV27 CASSPRPQSNSPLHF
TRBJ2-7 NA TRBV6-6 CATTGSRATYEQYF
TRBJ2-5 NA TRBV19 CASRQGYQETQYF
TRBJ2-1 NA TRBV19 CASSTGGTKNEQFF
TRBJ2-3 NA TRBV6-5 CASRRGRLSDTQYF
TRBJ2-3 NA TRBV5-1 CASSLAPGAGTDTQYF
TRBJ2-3 NA TRBV6-5 CATDQFGGGTDTQYF
TRBJ1-2 NA TRBV5-1 CASSATGEGYTF
TRBJ1-5 NA TRBV19 CASSPLGQGSQPQHF
TRBJ2-7 NA TRBV3-1/TRBV3-2 CASSQEGTGGEQYF
TRBJ1-2 NA TRBV27 CASRKGVVDYGYTF